Included here is one T cell receptor (beta chain) sequence, with context. Its matching antigen is unknown. This may come from a read error, since a much larger clone is one base off. Each CDR3 protein gets one entry after TCRdb re-called the reads with MiXCR. The sample holds about 330,000 distinct CDR3 sequences, about a third seen once. Germline values: CDR1 SGHVS, CDR2 FNYEAQ. The CDR3 contains 15 residues. This sample was taken from a study of T cell repertoires in cytomegalovirus infection. Study in general: Public TCR beta signatures indicated both CMV infection and matching HLA type. Study-wide results and limits: It was HLA-C-restricted CMV-specific TCR beta clonotypes that dominated the response ex vivo.

The sequencing used cultured PBMCs, collected from culture after CMV antigen stimulation. The rearrangement joins TRBV7-6 to TRBJ2-1, with 8 positions matching TRBD2. The source of this sequence is a human donor in good health (CMV status not recorded). Some clones in this sample may be carry-over from other donors' samples. CDR3 sequence: CTSSFLAGSYNEQFF. CDR3 coding DNA: TGTACCAGCAGCTTTCTAGCGGGCTCCTACAATGAGCAGTTCTTC.